The 5 T cell receptor beta chains listed next were all sequenced from one sample in a study of CD8 T cells in ankylosing spondylitis. In TCRdb, the 5' RACE reads were re-called with MiXCR into one record per CDR3 protein. The profile shows 250,000 to 300,000 distinct CDR3 sequences, around 20% of them singletons. The sequenced material came from blood, either unsorted or a sorted T cell fraction (not recorded which). The receptors shown here come from a male donor with ankylosing spondylitis or in good health (not recorded which).

This clonotype has just a few counts. The chain employs TRBV5-1 and TRBJ2-3, with TRBD2 matching over 9 bases. Germline V gene lookup returns CDR1 SGHRS and CDR2 YFSETQ. This CDR3 is 16 amino acids long. V was pared by 4 bases and J by 3 bases, with 9 bases of the junction left unmatched. CDR3 sequence (DNA): TGCGCCAGCAGCACCGCACTTAGCGGGGGTACAGATACGCAGTATTTT. Its protein product is CASSTALSGGTDTQYF.

The chain uses TRBV6-5 and TRBJ1-3; D is possibly TRBD1 (5 bases). CDR1 and CDR2 (germline): MNHEY, SVGAGI. The CDR3 runs 17 residues. Trimming stripped 0 bases from V and 4 bases from J, with 16 bases between. The CDR3 DNA reads TGTGCCAGCAGTTACTCACCGGGGCCGGGAGCCGGAAACACCATATATTTT. The encoded protein is CASSYSPGPGAGNTIYF.

This clonotype appeared once. An end of the junction does not agree with germline; a read error may underlie this. The rearrangement joins TRBV4-2 to TRBJ1-2; 7 bases are shared with TRBD1. This CDR3 comprises 16 residues. The germline V gene has CDR1 LGHNA and CDR2 YNFKEQ. This chain's CDR3 is CATSQIRRDRSYGYTF. CDR3 nucleotides: TGTGCCACCAGCCAGATACGCCGGGACAGATCCTACGGCTACACCTTC.

This chain connects TRBV3-1 to TRBJ1-1; 7 bases line up with TRBD1. CDR1 and CDR2 (germline): LGHDT, YNNKEL (reference sequence). Losses at the gene ends were 4 bases for V and 6 bases for J; bases not matched to a gene: 11. The length of the CDR3 is 15 residues. As DNA, the CDR3 is TGTGCCAGCAGCCCAGCGGAGGGGGCAAGGGCTGAAGCTTTCTTT. Amino acid sequence: CASSPAEGARAEAFF.

This clonotype has only a few counts. The chain uses TRBV6-1 and TRBJ2-7; D may be TRBD2 (6 bases). V was cut by 3 bases and J by 0 bases, with 12 bases left in between. CDR3 size: 15 residues. The germline V gene encodes CDR1 MNHNS and CDR2 SASEGT. The DNA for the CDR3 is TGTGCCAGCAGTGATCGACGGGAGAGCTCCTACGAGCAGTACGTC. Protein sequence: CASSDRRESSYEQYV.